This T cell receptor beta chain was found in a study of blood T cell repertoires in COVID-19 (dated by TCRdb to the early 2020s). Study-level background: Samples covering the acute and convalescent phases of COVID-19 were provided by collaborators in the United States, Italy and Spain. The prospective study material was composed of cDNA or gDNA derived from T cells, B-cell-depleted T cells, or PBMCs. Deeply sampled blood TCRbeta repertoires from subjects exposed to, actively infected with, or recovered from COVID-19 were included in the dataset. The repertoires were made available in a free public database intended to serve as a resource for research on the immune response to SARS-CoV-2. The samples were drawn from two sources: the first 160 participants of the ongoing ImmuneRACE study, and 950 to 1,500 subjects contributed by 6 global collaborators. Nearly every sample came with metadata listing a de-identified subject ID, COVID-19 status, age in years and sex. Where available, HLA class I and class II types were obtained from metadata supplied by the sample provider rather than from assay-based typing. Findings and caveats that apply to the study as a whole: The quantity of clinical and demographic metadata differed by source and by participant and was supplied without curation.

Remarks on this clone: Its recognized antigen is unknown. Base qualities are missing; no much larger clone stands one base away.

Participants in the prospective study were aged about 18 to 90 years, lived in approximately 26 United States geographic areas, and enrolled through a virtual design. Cohort assignment in the prospective study relied on participant-reported clinical history from a screening survey and a study questionnaire. Mobile phlebotomists in the prospective study collected whole blood, serum and a nasopharyngeal or oropharyngeal swab from every participant. Additional blood draws and questionnaires over an approximately two-month period could optionally be provided by prospective study participants. Before DNA extraction, blood samples from the prospective study were shipped at room temperature or frozen. Inclusive of the bounding cysteine and phenylalanine, the CDR3 is 17 residues long. Only the CDR3 portion is preserved as DNA: 51 bases, with reading frame beginning at the first base. V is reduced by 0 bases and J by 7 bases, leaving a spacing of 18 bases between them. The germline V gene provides CDR1 LGHNA and CDR2 YSLEER.

The immunoSEQ Assay, a bias-controlled multiplex PCR, was used to amplify TCRbeta CDR3 regions from genomic DNA. From the authors' description of their analysis: Within the assay, amplification of reference gene primers was used to estimate how many nucleated cells each sample contained. To quantify the absolute abundance of each unique TCRbeta CDR3 rearrangement, sequence reads were collapsed and filtered. For each sample, productive Simpson clonality was calculated as the square root of Simpson's diversity index over productive rearrangements. TCRdb re-hosts the immuneACCESS table, in-frame sequences only. Its copies lack some clones; in the studies checked, an unresolved V gene accounts for under half of them, and the cause for the rest is not known. The DNA was the basis for D and trimming; V, J and clone size are from that table. This sample has under 250,000 clones in its table, and about 90% of those were observed once. The ten largest account for roughly 4% of the sample.

The sequenced sample consisted of PBMCs or T cells enriched from blood (not recorded which). The source of this sequence is a woman aged 25-40 years with acute COVID-19. The chain is assembled from TRBV4-3 and TRBJ2-2; no D gene is confidently identified. The nucleotides read TGCGCCAGCAGCCAAGAACTGGGCACCCAGGCTCACGGGGAGCTGTTTTTT. This translates into CASSQELGTQAHGELFF.